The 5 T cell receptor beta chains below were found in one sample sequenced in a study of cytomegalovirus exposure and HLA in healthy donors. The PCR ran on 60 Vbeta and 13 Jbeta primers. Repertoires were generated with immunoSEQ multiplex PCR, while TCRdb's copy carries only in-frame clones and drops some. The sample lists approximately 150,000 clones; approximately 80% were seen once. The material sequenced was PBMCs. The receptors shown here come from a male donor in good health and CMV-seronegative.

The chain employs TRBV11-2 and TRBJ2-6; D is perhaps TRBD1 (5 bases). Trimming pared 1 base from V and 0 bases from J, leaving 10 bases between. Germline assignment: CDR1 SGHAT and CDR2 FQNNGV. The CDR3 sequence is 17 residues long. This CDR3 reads CASSLGVQGSGANVLTF. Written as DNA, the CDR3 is TGTGCCAGCAGCTTAGGAGTTCAGGGCTCTGGGGCCAACGTCCTGACTTTC.

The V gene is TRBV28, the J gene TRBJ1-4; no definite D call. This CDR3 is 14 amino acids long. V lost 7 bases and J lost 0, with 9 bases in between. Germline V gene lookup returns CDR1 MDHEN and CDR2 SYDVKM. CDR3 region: CASITSATNEKLFF. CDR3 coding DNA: TGTGCCAGCATCACCAGCGCAACTAATGAAAAACTGTTTTTT.

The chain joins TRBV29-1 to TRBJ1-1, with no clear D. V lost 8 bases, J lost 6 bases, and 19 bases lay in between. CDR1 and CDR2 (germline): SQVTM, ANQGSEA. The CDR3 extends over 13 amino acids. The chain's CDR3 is CSTYPLGVAEAFF. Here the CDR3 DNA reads TGCAGCACCTATCCCCTCGGAGTCGCTGAAGCTTTCTTT. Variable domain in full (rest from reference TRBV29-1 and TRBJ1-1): SAVISQKPSRDICQRGTSLTIQCQVDSQVTMMFWYRQQPGQSLTLIATANQGSEATYESGFVIDKFPISRPNLTFSTLTVSNMSPEDSSIYLCSTYPLGVAEAFFGQGTRLTVV.

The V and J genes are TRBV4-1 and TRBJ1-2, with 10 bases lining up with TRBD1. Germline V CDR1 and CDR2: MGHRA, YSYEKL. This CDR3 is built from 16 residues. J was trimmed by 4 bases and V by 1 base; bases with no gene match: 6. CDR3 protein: CASSQVTGGAGYGYTF. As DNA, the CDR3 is TGCGCCAGCAGCCAAGTGACAGGGGGCGCCGGCTATGGCTACACCTTC.

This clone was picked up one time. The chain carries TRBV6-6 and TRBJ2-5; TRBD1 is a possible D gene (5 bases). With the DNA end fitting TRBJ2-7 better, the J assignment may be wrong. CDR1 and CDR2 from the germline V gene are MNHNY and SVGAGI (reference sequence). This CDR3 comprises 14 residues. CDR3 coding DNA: TGTGCCAGCAGTTCCGGAGACAGTTTCTACGAGCAGTACTTC. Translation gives CASSSGDSFYEQYF.